The entry below describes one T cell receptor beta chain. Its antigen is unidentified. From germline, CDR1 is MDHEN and CDR2 SYDVKM. This CDR3 comprises 11 residues. J lost 9 bases, V lost 7 bases, and 0 bases had no gene match. The data belong to a study of response to subunit inactivated influenza vaccine. Using its own MiXCR run on the RT-PCR reads, TCRdb lists one record per CDR3 protein. Counted here are around 570,000 distinct CDR3 sequences, 6.5% to 8% occurring once; the ten biggest clones make up 10% to 15%. Notes on the study in general: With each seasonal influenza vaccination, the authors suggested, few new T cells are recruited.

The source of this sequence is a man between 50 and 75 years old who received an inactivated influenza vaccine. Sequencing was performed on PBMCs from blood, taken less than 30 months after vaccination. V usage is TRBV28 and J usage is TRBJ2-3; 11 nucleotides align to TRBD2. The CDR3 reads CASTSGGTQYF. CDR3 sequence (DNA): TGTGCCAGCACTAGCGGGGGGACGCAGTATTTT.